Listed below are T cell receptor beta chains from one sample, sequenced in a study of cytomegalovirus exposure and HLA in healthy donors. Method: immunoSEQ multiplex PCR; TCRdb's copy keeps in-frame clones and lacks some. The table lists approximately 58,000 clones, around 83% of them singletons. The specimen sequenced was PBMCs. These receptors were collected from a man between 25 and 39 years old in good health and CMV-seronegative. Both conserved end residues are part of each CDR3. D genes are given only for firm matches. The size entry is marked missing in some rows and otherwise reads once, few, many or a size class.

.	.	TRBV11-2	TRBJ2-2	TGTGCCAGCAGCCCTTTAGCGGATCCGGGGACCGGGGAGCTGTTTTTT	CASSPLADPGTGELFF
TRBD1	.	TRBV29-1	TRBJ2-1	TGCAGCGTTGAAATGGGGGACAGGGTTGACAATGAGCAGTTCTTC	CSVEMGDRVDNEQFF
.	.	TRBV5-6	TRBJ2-5	TGTGCCAGCAGCTTGGCTTGGCGGGAAATAGAGAAGGAGACCCAGTACTTC	CASSLAWREIEKETQYF
.	.	TRBV7-6	TRBJ1-2	TGTGCCAGCAGTCGGGACCGGGGGTATGGCTACACCTTC	CASSRDRGYGYTF
.	.	TRBV30	TRBJ2-2	TGTGCCTGGAGCTCGTCCGGGGAGCTGTTTTTT	CAWSSSGELFF
TRBD1	.	TRBV18	TRBJ1-6	TGTGCCAGCTCACCGTCGGGACAGCTTAATTCACCCCTCCACTTT	CASSPSGQLNSPLHF
.	.	TRBV5-8	TRBJ2-7	TGTGCCAGCAGCTTGGCGGGGGGCGATACCTACGAGCAGTACTTC	CASSLAGGDTYEQYF
.	.	TRBV14	TRBJ2-2	TGTGCCAGCAGCCCGAGGTACACCGGGGAGCTGTTTTTT	CASSPRYTGELFF
.	.	TRBV11-3	TRBJ2-7	TGTGCCAGCAGCTTAGATAGTAGCCGGGAGCAGTACTTC	CASSLDSSREQYF
.	.	TRBV6-4	TRBJ2-3	TGTGCCAGCAGTGATGGGGCTAGCACAGATACGCAGTATTTT	CASSDGASTDTQYF
.	.	TRBV4-2	TRBJ1-4	TGTGCCAGCAGCCAAGCGATGGCACAGTACACTGAAAAACTGTTTTTT	CASSQAMAQYTEKLFF
TRBD2	.	TRBV4-1	TRBJ2-3	TGCGCCAGCAGCCTCCTCGGACTAGCACGGCAGTATTTT	CASSLLGLARQYF
.	.	TRBV27	TRBJ2-7	TGTGCCAGCAGTTTGGGGCCGGTATCCTACGAGCAGTACTTC	CASSLGPVSYEQYF
.	.	TRBV2	TRBJ1-1	TGTGCCAGCCTATGGGTCCCAAGCGCTGAAGCTTTCTTT	CASLWVPSAEAFF
TRBD2	.	TRBV29-1	TRBJ2-3	TGCAGCGCCTCTGGGACTAGCGGGAGGCTACGCACAGATACGCAGTATTTT	CSASGTSGRLRTDTQYF
TRBD1	.	TRBV10-3	TRBJ1-2	TGTGCCATCGGTATGAACAGGGGTGGATACTATGGCTACACCTTC	CAIGMNRGGYYGYTF
.	few	TRBV7-9	TRBJ2-2	TGTGCCAGCAGCCGAACGGACTATCCGAACACCGGGGAGCTGTTTTTT	CASSRTDYPNTGELFF
.	.	TRBV5-1	TRBJ2-3	TGCGCCAGCAGCTTGGGTGTCCAGGTATGGACAGATACGCAGTATTTT	CASSLGVQVWTDTQYF
.	.	TRBV7-2	TRBJ2-5	TGTGCCAGCAGCTGGAGCGAACAGGGAACCCAAGAGACCCAGTACTTC	CASSWSEQGTQETQYF
TRBD2	.	TRBV5-6	TRBJ2-5	TGTGCCAGCAGCTTGGCCTTCAGCGGGGGGCCGGAGACCCAGTACTTC	CASSLAFSGGPETQYF
.	.	TRBV5-4	TRBJ2-7	TGTGCCAGCAGCACTGGAGGAGGGGGCGGTTACGAGCAGTACTTC	CASSTGGGGGYEQYF
.	.	TRBV5-1	TRBJ1-1	TGCGCCAGCAGCCCAGGCAACATGAACACTGAAGCTTTCTTT	CASSPGNMNTEAFF
TRBD2	.	TRBV12-5	TRBJ2-7	TGTGCTAGTGGTTTGGTAACTAGCGGAGCCTACGAGCAGTACTTC	CASGLVTSGAYEQYF
TRBD1	.	TRBV5-6	TRBJ2-3	TGTGCCAGCAGCGAGGGACAGGCCCAGACGCAGTATTTT	CASSEGQAQTQYF
TRBD1	.	TRBV10-3	TRBJ2-1	TGTGCCATCAGTGGGCCCCAGGGGGATGAGCAGTTCTTC	CAISGPQGDEQFF
.	.	TRBV27	TRBJ2-7	TGTGCCAGCAGTCCCCGGGTCGGGAGTTCCTACGAGCAGTACTTC	CASSPRVGSSYEQYF
TRBD2	.	TRBV9	TRBJ2-2	TGTGCCAGCAGCCCGAGGGCTAGCGGTAACACCGGGGAGCTGTTTTTT	CASSPRASGNTGELFF
.	.	TRBV6-4	TRBJ2-3	TGTGCCAGCAGTGACGGGACTAGCACAGATACGCAGTATTTT	CASSDGTSTDTQYF
TRBD1	.	TRBV5-1	TRBJ2-7	TGCGCCAGCAGCTTCAGACAGGGGGAGACCTACGAGCAGTACTTC	CASSFRQGETYEQYF
.	.	TRBV6-5	TRBJ1-1	TGTGCCAGCAGCTACATAGAGGGAACTGAAGCTTTCTTT	CASSYIEGTEAFF
TRBD1	.	TRBV7-8	TRBJ1-1	TGTGCCAGCAGCCAGGGACAGGTGGACCGCATGAACACTGAAGCTTTCTTT	CASSQGQVDRMNTEAFF
.	.	TRBV27	TRBJ2-7	TGTGCCAGCAGTTTATCGGGGGGACCCTACGAGCAGTACTTC	CASSLSGGPYEQYF
.	.	TRBV7-6	TRBJ1-5	TGTGCCAGCAGCCAAGGGGGAGGCAATCAGCCCCAGCATTTT	CASSQGGGNQPQHF
TRBD1	.	TRBV6-5	TRBJ2-7	TGTGCCAGCAGTTACAGGACAGGAGAAGAGCAGTACTTC	CASSYRTGEEQYF
.	.	TRBV10-2	TRBJ2-7	TGCGCCAGCAGCGGGGACGAGCAGTACTTC	CASSGDEQYF